A single sample is the source of the 4 T cell receptor beta chains below, sequenced in a study of blood T cells in healthy people across ages. For the second PCR, which ran for about 7 to 12 cycles, a sample-barcoded 5' primer and a J-beta primer mix were used. Each CDR3 protein is one row after TCRdb ran MiXCR on the 5' RACE reads. The table has fewer than 900,000 distinct CDR3 sequences, about 34% seen once. The sequenced sample was blood. Receptors were obtained from a man aged 18 to 30 in good health.

A single count supports this clonotype. The V call is TRBV27, the J call TRBJ2-4; D might be TRBD2 (5 bases). The DNA end is a closer match to TRBJ2-5, so the J assignment may be wrong. There are 11 residues in the CDR3. The germline V gene has CDR1 MNHEY and CDR2 SMNVEV (reference sequence). CDR3 region: CATGLRETQYF. In DNA form, the CDR3 reads TGTGCCACCGGACTGAGGGAGACCCAGTACTTC.

The chain has TRBV6-2 or TRBV6-3 and TRBJ2-1, with D possibly being TRBD2 (5 bases). Germline-derived CDR1 and CDR2 are MNHEY and SVGEGT. The CDR3 is 13 residues long. Trimming stripped 7 bases from V and 8 bases from J, with 15 bases between. CDR3 in amino acids: CASTNVGVHEQFF. CDR3 nucleotide sequence: TGTGCCAGCACCAATGTCGGGGTACATGAGCAGTTCTTC.

V is TRBV29-1 and J is TRBJ1-5; tentative D call: TRBD1 (5 bases). Germline CDR1 SQVTM, CDR2 ANQGSEA. The CDR3 loop spans 13 amino acids. Between the trimmed V and J ends, which lost 5 bases and 11 bases, there was a span of 19 bases. The CDR3 loop is CSVSAGQGSAQHF. The CDR3 DNA follows: TGCAGCGTTTCGGCAGGCCAGGGTTCGGCCCAGCATTTT.

This clonotype was recorded at least ten times. This rearrangement joins TRBV4-3 to TRBJ2-3; TRBD1 matches 7 bases. The CDR3 runs to 18 residues. The germline V gene encodes CDR1 LGHNA and CDR2 YSLEER. After removal of 0 bases from V and 6 bases from J, the junction contained 15 bases not matched to a gene. CDR3 amino acids: CASSQDRWRQGVIDTQYF. The CDR3 DNA follows: TGCGCCAGCAGCCAAGATCGATGGAGGCAGGGGGTGATTGATACGCAGTATTTT.